This T cell receptor (beta chain) was captured in a study of T-cell memory formation after mild COVID-19. TCRdb used MiXCR to reprocess the 5' RACE reads, holding one entry per CDR3 protein. Of approximately 300,000 distinct CDR3 sequences in the sample, roughly 19% were seen once. Study results and caveats: That cross-reactive memory joined was suggested by some responding clones appearing in pre-infection memory. For contracting clones, CD4+ ones sat mainly in CM and EM, CD8+ in EMRA.

V was trimmed by 3 bases and J by 1 base, leaving 7 bases between them. CDR3 length equals 14 residues. This clonotype was picked up one time. Its antigen is not identified. The chain employs TRBV12-3 or TRBV12-4 and TRBJ1-5, with D hard to call. Sequenced: PBMCs or a T cell subset sorted from them (not recorded which). The receptor was derived from a man aged 18 to 30 who had mild COVID-19 (a few samples of this study predate the infection). Cell type and time point are not known. CDR3 sequence reads: CASSLQDSNQPQHF. For the CDR3, the DNA is TGTGCCAGCAGTTTGCAGGACAGCAATCAGCCCCAGCATTTT.